One and the same sample provided the 27 T cell receptor beta chains below, sequenced in a study of T cell responses to AZD1222 COVID-19 vaccine. Sequencing was performed with immunoSEQ multiplex PCR; in TCRdb, only in-frame clones are kept and a portion is missing. The sample carries about 76,000 clones, approximately 90% recorded once. The sequencing used peripheral blood, collected on day 0 of AZD1222 vaccination. Receptor source: an adult in good health.

The chain employs TRBV3-1 (or the pseudogene TRBV3-2) and TRBJ2-6; unclear D gene. Germline V gene lookup returns CDR1 LGHDT and CDR2 YNNKEL (reference sequence). CDR3 length equals 14 residues. The V end was cut by 3 bases, the J end by 0 bases, with 3 bases between. The DNA of the CDR3 is TGTGCCAGCAGCCAGAACTCTGGGGCCAACGTCCTGACTTTC. It yields the protein CASSQNSGANVLTF.

CDR3 DNA: TGCAGCATAGGGACAGGGGCTGACGGGTCCCAGCATTTT. This gives the protein CSIGTGADGSQHF. This chain links TRBV29-1 with TRBJ1-5, with 10 bases that match TRBD1. V lost 8 bases to trimming and J lost 11 bases; unmatched junction nucleotides: 12. The CDR3 contains 13 residues. Germline-derived CDR1 and CDR2 are SQVTM and ANQGSEA.

This chain connects TRBV3-1 (or the pseudogene TRBV3-2) to TRBJ2-1; TRBD2 aligns across 13 bases. V lost 4 bases to trimming and J lost 8 bases; unmatched junction nucleotides: 5. CDR1 is LGHDT, CDR2 YNNKEL, per germline (reference sequence). CDR3 length equals 15 residues. The CDR3 reads CASSPGTSGIYEQFF. DNA of the CDR3: TGTGCCAGCAGCCCCGGGACTAGCGGGATCTATGAGCAGTTCTTC.

This rearrangement joins TRBV7-9 to TRBJ2-3; D perhaps matches TRBD1 (6 bases). The CDR3 has 15 residues. Trimming left V 3 bases short and J 2 bases short, with 12 bases between. Germline V gene sequence: CDR1 SEHNR, CDR2 FQNEAQ (reference sequence). DNA for the CDR3: TGTGCCAGCAGCTTTCGCAGGGGCCCCACAGATACGCAGTATTTT. Translating gives CASSFRRGPTDTQYF.

The J gene is TRBJ2-1, the V gene TRBV20-1; no firm D call. Germline V gene lookup returns CDR1 DFQATT and CDR2 SNEGSKA (reference sequence). V was shortened by 6 bases and J by 4 bases, with 4 bases between the two germline ends. The CDR3 contains 10 residues. The CDR3 bases are TGCAGTGCCGGATACAATGAGCAGTTCTTC. This translates into CSAGYNEQFF.

The chain joins TRBV6-4 to TRBJ1-5; unclear D gene. The CDR3 is 12 residues long. Between the trimmed V and J ends, which lost 6 bases and 7 bases, there was a span of 10 bases. Germline V gene sequence: CDR1 MRHNA, CDR2 SNTAGT. The CDR3 DNA reads as TGTGCCAGCAGGCCCCCAGGACAGCCCCAGCATTTT. Translated, it gives CASRPPGQPQHF.

The V and J genes are TRBV3-1 (or the pseudogene TRBV3-2) and TRBJ1-1; no clear D gene. Germline CDR1 LGHDT, CDR2 YNNKEL (reference sequence). The germline V and J ends were trimmed by 2 bases and 6 bases, with 13 bases remaining between them. The length of the CDR3 is 14 residues. This chain's CDR3 is CASSQKGGAAEAFF. DNA for the CDR3: TGTGCCAGCAGCCAAAAGGGAGGAGCGGCTGAAGCTTTCTTT.

The chain uses TRBV3-1 (or the pseudogene TRBV3-2) and TRBJ2-2, with 13 bases matching TRBD2. Germline V lookup: CDR1 LGHDT, CDR2 YNNKEL (reference sequence). V lost 1 base and J lost 4; bases outside the gene matches: 18. The CDR3 spans 22 residues. As DNA, the CDR3 is TGTGCCAGCAGCCAAGCCCCCCCCGGCAGGAGGACTAGCGGGAGCGGCACCGGGGAGCTGTTTTTT. Translating it yields CASSQAPPGRRTSGSGTGELFF.

The chain has TRBV6-5 and TRBJ2-5; TRBD2 aligns across 8 bases. V gave up 5 bases and J gave up 9 bases; unmatched junction bases: 8. This CDR3 spans 13 amino acids. The germline CDR1 and CDR2 sequences are MNHEY and SVGAGI. The CDR3 nucleotides read TGTGCCAGCAGTCCCCATCGGGGGGGGGCCCAGTACTTC. Translated: CASSPHRGGAQYF.

The chain has TRBV19 and TRBJ1-6, with 9 bases identical to TRBD1. In germline, CDR1 is LNHDA, CDR2 SQIVND (reference sequence). With 5 bases clipped from V and 10 bases from J, the junction kept 9 bases outside the gene matches. The CDR3 totals 15 residues. The CDR3 DNA follows: TGTGCCAGTAGTGCGGGGGACAGGGTATCGTCACCCCTCCACTTT. Protein: CASSAGDRVSSPLHF.

The chain couples TRBV6-6 to TRBJ2-2; 15 bases match TRBD2. Losses at the gene ends were 5 bases for V and 3 bases for J; bases not matched to a gene: 4. The CDR3 totals 17 residues. In germline, CDR1 is MNHNY, CDR2 SVGAGI (reference sequence). The CDR3 protein is CASSPGLAGGDTGELFF. The CDR3 nucleotides read TGTGCCAGCAGTCCGGGACTAGCGGGAGGTGACACCGGGGAGCTGTTTTTT.

The V and J genes are TRBV4-1 and TRBJ2-5; 8 bases fit TRBD2. J lost 5 bases, V lost 3 bases, and 8 bases had no gene match. There are 15 residues in the CDR3. The germline gives CDR1 MGHRA, CDR2 YSYEKL. As DNA, the CDR3 is TGCGCCAGCAGCCACTTGACAGCGGGGGAGGAGACCCAGTACTTC. Its translation is CASSHLTAGEETQYF.

The chain combines TRBV6-5 with TRBJ1-5; D is unresolved. Trimming left V 7 bases short and J 7 bases short, with 17 bases between. Germline V lookup: CDR1 MNHEY, CDR2 SVGAGI. The CDR3 loop spans 14 amino acids. CDR3: CASKWTQDGQPQHF. The CDR3 coding sequence is TGTGCCAGCAAGTGGACCCAGGACGGACAGCCCCAGCATTTT.

The V and J genes are TRBV6-1 and TRBJ2-2, with TRBD1 as a possible D gene (5 bases). In germline, CDR1 is MNHNS, CDR2 SASEGT. V was trimmed by 2 bases and J by 0 bases, leaving 10 bases between them. This CDR3 region has 16 residues. The CDR3 DNA is TGTGCCAGCAGTGAACAGGGCGGTACGAACACCGGGGAGCTGTTTTTT. It codes for CASSEQGGTNTGELFF.

The V gene is TRBV28, the J gene TRBJ1-3; no firm D call. The germline gives CDR1 MDHEN, CDR2 SYDVKM. This CDR3 contains 14 residues. V was pared by 5 bases and J by 0 bases, with 8 bases between. CDR3 residues: CASSLPNSGNTIYF. The CDR3 nucleotides are TGTGCCAGCAGTCTACCGAACTCTGGAAACACCATATATTTT. Full variable domain (outside the CDR3, taken from reference TRBV28 and TRBJ1-3): DVKVTQSSRYLVKRTGEKVFLECVQDMDHENMFWYRQDPGLGLRLIYFSYDVKMKEKGDIPEGYSVSREKKERFSLILESASTNQTSMYLCASSLPNSGNTIYFGEGSWLTVV.

V usage is TRBV2 and J usage is TRBJ1-6; tentative D call: TRBD1 (5 bases). The V end lost 3 bases, the J end lost 0 bases, and 21 bases lay between the germline ends. Germline lookup yields CDR1 SNHLY and CDR2 FYNNEI. CDR3 length: 20 amino acids. The CDR3 bases are TGTGCCAGCAGTGAGACAGTTCCCAATCCCAATGGCTCCTATAATTCACCCCTCCACTTT. It codes for CASSETVPNPNGSYNSPLHF.

V is TRBV7-2 and J is TRBJ1-6, with 10 bases identical to TRBD1. The CDR3 spans 16 residues. Germline-derived CDR1 and CDR2 are SGHTA and FQGNSA. J was trimmed by 9 bases and V by 5 bases; bases with no gene match: 10. In nucleotides, the CDR3 is TGTGCCAGCAGCAAAGACAGGGGGCTCGAAAGTTCACCCCTCCACTTT. Translating it yields CASSKDRGLESSPLHF.

The chain has TRBV3-1 (or the pseudogene TRBV3-2) and TRBJ2-2; a weak D match, TRBD1 (7 bases). Germline loops: CDR1 LGHDT, CDR2 YNNKEL (reference sequence). This CDR3 has 13 amino acids. Trimming took 3 bases from V and 7 from J, leaving 9 bases between them. The CDR3 is CASSQQGGGELFF. CDR3 nucleotides: TGTGCCAGCAGCCAGCAGGGGGGCGGGGAGCTGTTTTTT.

The chain carries TRBV14 and TRBJ2-2; D gene unclear. V lost 6 bases, J lost 1 base, and 15 bases lay in between. This CDR3 comprises 16 residues. CDR1 is SGHDN, CDR2 FVKESK, per germline. CDR3 in amino acids: CASSPRGWGNTGELFF. CDR3 DNA sequence: TGTGCCAGCAGTCCCCGTGGGTGGGGGAACACCGGGGAGCTGTTTTTT.

V and J are TRBV2 and TRBJ1-2; D is uncertain. This CDR3 comprises 14 residues. Trimming removed 0 bases at V and 2 bases at J, with 7 bases between. Per the germline V gene, CDR1 is SNHLY and CDR2 is FYNNEI. The CDR3 nucleotides read TGTGCCAGCAGTGAAGCAGGGATAAACTATGGCTACACCTTC. Protein: CASSEAGINYGYTF.

The rearrangement links TRBV25-1 to TRBJ2-7, with D perhaps matching TRBD1 or TRBD2 (6 bases each). The CDR3 is 15 residues long. Trimming shortened V by 8 bases and J by 2 bases, and 19 bases separated the two germline ends. The germline V gene encodes CDR1 MGHDK and CDR2 SYGVNS. In DNA form, the CDR3 reads TGTGCCAGCGCCCACTTGGGGGCGGGACCCTACGAGCAGTACTTC. This gives the protein CASAHLGAGPYEQYF.

The V gene is TRBV9, the J gene TRBJ2-3; 7 bases map to TRBD2. The CDR3 runs 16 residues. Per germline, CDR1 SGDLS and CDR2 YYNGEE. V was pared by 3 bases and J by 2 bases, with 9 bases of the junction left unmatched. CDR3 in amino acids: CASSAGDSGYTDTQYF. In nucleotides, the CDR3 is TGTGCCAGCAGCGCCGGCGATAGCGGGTACACAGATACGCAGTATTTT.

The rearrangement links TRBV7-9 to TRBJ1-4; possible D gene TRBD1, 6 bases. Trimming took 1 base from V and 5 from J, leaving 8 bases between them. The CDR3 is 14 residues long. CDR1 and CDR2 from the germline V gene are SEHNR and FQNEAQ (reference sequence). CDR3 in amino acids: CASSLGQGNEKLFF. The DNA of the CDR3 is TGTGCCAGCAGCTTAGGGCAGGGGAATGAAAAACTGTTTTTT.

The chain employs TRBV28 and TRBJ1-2; a possible D gene is TRBD1 (6 bases). Germline CDR1 is MDHEN and CDR2 is SYDVKM. Between the trimmed V and J ends, which lost 1 base and 8 bases, there was a span of 14 bases. The CDR3 spans 14 residues. This CDR3 reads CASSLSLRGEGYTF. CDR3 nucleotides: TGTGCCAGCAGTTTATCGCTCAGGGGAGAAGGCTACACCTTC.

This clone came up once. This chain uses TRBV5-1 with TRBJ1-2; the D is unclear. The CDR3 has 13 amino acids. Trimming removed 4 bases from V and 6 bases from J, with 13 bases in between. Germline CDR1 and CDR2: SGHRS and YFSETQ. CDR3 coding DNA: TGCGCCAGCAGCCCAGTTCGGGAGAATGGCTACACCTTC. It yields the protein CASSPVRENGYTF.

The chain joins TRBV19 to TRBJ1-3; D gene unclear. The CDR3 sequence is 14 residues long. The V gene's germline CDR1 is LNHDA and CDR2 SQIVND (reference sequence). Trimming cost V 5 bases and J 1 base, with 9 bases left between them. The CDR3 DNA reads as TGTGCCAGTAGTGCCCGGTTATCTGGAAACACCATATATTTT. It codes for CASSARLSGNTIYF.

In its sample, this clone was seen once. This chain links TRBV6-5 with TRBJ2-1, with D unresolved. V was cut by 0 bases and J by 6 bases, with 9 bases left in between. Germline V gene lookup returns CDR1 MNHEY and CDR2 SVGAGI. The CDR3 spans 14 residues. The CDR3 protein is CASSYSRLLNEQFF. In DNA form, the CDR3 reads TGTGCCAGCAGTTACTCACGGCTACTCAATGAGCAGTTCTTC.